This T cell receptor beta chain was obtained from a study of control samples from healthy donors and cancer patients. The CDR3 is made up of 13 amino acids. Trimming took off 0 bases at V and 5 bases at J, with 8 bases between the two ends. Looked up from germline, CDR1 is SGHRS and CDR2 is YFSETQ. Method: immunoSEQ multiplex PCR; TCRdb's copy keeps in-frame clones and lacks some. The repertoire consists of 75,000 to 90,000 clones, with more than 75% occurring once and the leading ten covering more than 2%. Sequences were obtained from blood. The TCR sequence derives from a woman aged 40 to 50 in good health. The chain carries TRBV5-1 and TRBJ1-1; D is possibly TRBD1 (6 bases). The CDR3 spells CASSLEGGTEAFF. In nucleotides, the CDR3 is TGCGCCAGCAGCTTGGAGGGGGGAACTGAAGCTTTCTTT. Complete variable domain (other parts from reference TRBV5-1 and TRBJ1-1): KAGVTQTPRYLIKTRGQQVTLSCSPISGHRSVSWYQQTPGQGLQFLFEYFSETQRNKGNFPGRFSGRQFSNSRSEMNVSTLELGDSALYLCASSLEGGTEAFFGQGTRLTVV.